This TCR beta chain is from a study of T cell changes during pregnancy in multiple sclerosis. CDR3 length equals 14 residues. J lost 5 bases, V lost 6 bases, and 8 bases had no gene match. Germline CDR1 reads ENHRY; CDR2 reads SYGVKD. Profiling relied on immunoSEQ multiplex PCR, and the TCRdb table lists in-frame clones only, not all of them. Here the sample spans around 42,000 clones, about 91% being singletons. This TCR derives from a female donor in good health, enrolled as a control in a pregnancy study. The chain is built from TRBV10-3 and TRBJ1-1; 8 bases agree with TRBD1. The input for sequencing was CD4+ T cells from peripheral blood mononuclear cells, taken in the second trimester of pregnancy. Written as DNA, the CDR3 is TGTGCCATCAGAAAGACAGGGGATGGGACTGAAGCTTTCTTT. Its protein product is CAIRKTGDGTEAFF.